Listed below are T cell receptor beta chains from one sample, sequenced in a study of CD8 T cell repertoires and HIV-1 epitope variants. Clones were sequenced by immunoSEQ multiplex PCR, and TCRdb holds only the in-frame ones, with some missing. The repertoire holds nearly 7,000 clones, with roughly two thirds as singletons. No antigen has been identified for these receptors. Sequenced sample: cultured CD8+ T cells derived from PBMCs. The receptors come from a male donor with HIV. CDR3s include the opening cysteine and the closing phenylalanine or tryptophan. D genes are given only for firm matches. Clone size appears in some rows only: once, few, many, or a class for an expanded clone.

v_gene	d_gene	abundance	j_gene	CDR3nt	CDR3aa
TRBV5-4	TRBD1	once	TRBJ1-2	TGTGCCAGCGGCTTTACAGGGGAGAACACCTTC	CASGFTGENTF
TRBV6-5	-	-	TRBJ2-3	TGTGCCAGCAGTTATGTCTTTTCAGATACGCAGTATTTT	CASSYVFSDTQYF
TRBV6-6	-	-	TRBJ2-6	TGTGCCAGCAGTTACTCCGGACAGTCTGGGGCCAACGTCCTGACTTTC	CASSYSGQSGANVLTF
TRBV7-9	TRBD2	-	TRBJ2-5	TGTGCCAGCAGCTTGGGGACTAACGAAGAGACCCAGTACTTC	CASSLGTNEETQYF
TRBV7-8	-	few	TRBJ1-1	TGTGCCAGCAGCTCCTACACTGAAGCTTTCTTT	CASSSYTEAFF
TRBV6-9	-	once	TRBJ1-2	TGTGCCAGCAGTTACCCCGGGGCCTATGGCTACACCTTC	CASSYPGAYGYTF
TRBV10-2	-	-	TRBJ2-5	TGCGCCAGCAGTGAGGTGGAGGAAGAGACCCAGTACTTC	CASSEVEEETQYF
TRBV27	TRBD2	-	TRBJ2-1	TGTGCCAGCACTTTACTAGCGGGGGGCCCTAATGAGCAGTTCTTC	CASTLLAGGPNEQFF
TRBV7-9	TRBD1	-	TRBJ2-7	TGTGCCAGCAGCCATCCGGGACAGGGGGCGCGGGAGCAGTACTTC	CASSHPGQGAREQYF
TRBV28	-	medium-sized	TRBJ1-1	TGTGCCAGCAGTTTATTGGGCTCGGGGGAAGCTTTCTTT	CASSLLGSGEAFF
TRBV5-6	-	-	TRBJ1-2	TGTGCCAGCAGCCATACATCTAGGACAGCAGCTGGCTACACCTTC	CASSHTSRTAAGYTF
TRBV7-9	-	-	TRBJ2-3	TGTGCCAGCAGCTCCCTGCGGCCCACAGATACGCAGTATTTT	CASSSLRPTDTQYF
TRBV5-1	-	-	TRBJ1-6	TGCGCCAGCAGCTTGGGGGAAACCTCCTATAATTCACCCCTCCACTTT	CASSLGETSYNSPLHF
TRBV27	TRBD1	few	TRBJ2-7	TGTGCCAGCAGTTTATCTAGGACAGGAACCTACGAGCAGTACTTC	CASSLSRTGTYEQYF
TRBV7-9	-	-	TRBJ1-6	TGTGCCAGCAGCTTAGCGGCCGGGAATTCACCCCTCCACTTT	CASSLAAGNSPLHF
TRBV11-1	-	once	TRBJ2-1	TGTGCCAGCAGCGCCCACACTCTGGGGGATGAGCAGTTCTTC	CASSAHTLGDEQFF
TRBV6-5	-	few	TRBJ1-2	TGTGCCAGCAGTTACCTCGTTAACTGGGAAAGTGGCTACACCTTC	CASSYLVNWESGYTF
TRBV11-2	-	once	TRBJ1-5	TGTGCCAGCAGCTTAGGGGGGACTTTAGCCCATCAGCCCCAGCATTTT	CASSLGGTLAHQPQHF
TRBV14	-	-	TRBJ2-1	TGTGCCAGCAGCCAAGTGACAGGCCGCAATGAGCAGTTCTTC	CASSQVTGRNEQFF
TRBV5-1	TRBD2	once	TRBJ2-7	TGCGCCAGCAGCTTGGCGGGGGGATCCTACGAGCAGTACTTC	CASSLAGGSYEQYF
TRBV2	TRBD2	once	TRBJ2-1	TGTGCCAGCAGTGATTCTCGGACTAGCGGGGGCGATGAGCAGTTCTTC	CASSDSRTSGGDEQFF
TRBV19	-	-	TRBJ2-7	TGTGCCAGTGGCAACGGGGCTTACGAGCAGTACTTC	CASGNGAYEQYF
TRBV19	-	-	TRBJ2-7	TGTGCCAGTAGTGGGACTGTTGCCTACGAGCAGTACTTC	CASSGTVAYEQYF
TRBV7-9	-	-	TRBJ2-5	TGTGCCAGCAGCTTAAGACCGGGAGAGACCCAGTACTTC	CASSLRPGETQYF
TRBV5-1	-	-	TRBJ2-2	TGCGCCAGCAGCTTGGCTGGCAGGGACACCGGGGAGCTGTTTTTT	CASSLAGRDTGELFF
TRBV6-6	TRBD1	-	TRBJ1-2	TGTGCCAGCAGCCCCGGGACAGGGTCAGGTTATGGCTACACCTTC	CASSPGTGSGYGYTF
TRBV10-2	-	-	TRBJ2-3	TGCGCCAGCAGTGACGGGAATAGCGAGAGCTTCACAGATACGCAGTATTTT	CASSDGNSESFTDTQYF
TRBV6-5	-	few	TRBJ1-2	TGTGCCAGCAGTTACTCATCCGGGGGCGATGGCTACACCTTC	CASSYSSGGDGYTF
TRBV4-1	TRBD1	-	TRBJ2-7	TGCGCCAGCAGCCCTAATGACGGACAGGGGGCCTACGAGCAGTACTTC	CASSPNDGQGAYEQYF
TRBV11-3	-	-	TRBJ2-1	TGTGCCAGCAGCGAACGACAGAATGAGCAGTTCTTC	CASSERQNEQFF
TRBV5-3	TRBD2	once	TRBJ2-5	TGTGCCAGAAGCTCAGCGGGAGCCCCAGAGACCCAGTACTTC	CARSSAGAPETQYF
TRBV2	TRBD1	medium-sized	TRBJ1-3	TGTGCCAGCAGTGATATCGGACAGGGGGCTTCTGGAAACACCATATATTTT	CASSDIGQGASGNTIYF
TRBV16	-	-	TRBJ1-2	TGTGCCAGCAGCCCTCCCGGAGCTAACTATGGCTACACCTTC	CASSPPGANYGYTF
TRBV11-2	-	-	TRBJ2-3	TGTGCCAGCAGCTTAAAGGTCCAGTACTCATCTAGCACAGATACGCAGTATTTT	CASSLKVQYSSSTDTQYF
TRBV4-1	TRBD1	-	TRBJ2-7	TGCGCCAGCAGCCTGGGGACAGGTTCCTACGAGCAGTACTTC	CASSLGTGSYEQYF
TRBV28	-	-	TRBJ2-3	TGTGCCAGCAGTTTTATTCCGGATCTAGATACGCAGTATTTT	CASSFIPDLDTQYF
TRBV15	TRBD1	-	TRBJ2-5	TGTGCCACTCGACAGGGGGTGAACCAAGAGACCCAGTACTTC	CATRQGVNQETQYF
TRBV27	-	once	TRBJ2-5	TGTGCCAGCAGTCCAATCTCTGTGGAGACCCAGTACTTC	CASSPISVETQYF
TRBV27	TRBD1	-	TRBJ2-7	TGTGCCAGCAGTTTAATCCGACAGGGCTCCTACGAGCAGTACTTC	CASSLIRQGSYEQYF
TRBV5-6	-	-	TRBJ2-1	TGTGCCAGCAGCTCTACGGGAAGCTCCTACAATGAGCAGTTCTTC	CASSSTGSSYNEQFF
TRBV27	TRBD2	medium-sized	TRBJ2-7	TGTGCCAGCAGTCTCATAGCGGGAGGGCCCGAGCAGTACTTC	CASSLIAGGPEQYF
TRBV2	TRBD1	-	TRBJ2-1	TGTGCCAGCAGTGAACCCAAGGACAGGGTGGTTGGGAATGAGCAGTTCTTC	CASSEPKDRVVGNEQFF
TRBV5-4	-	-	TRBJ1-5	TGTGCCAGCAGCCAAGAAGGGGAAACCAATCAGCCCCAGCATTTT	CASSQEGETNQPQHF
TRBV27	-	once	TRBJ2-7	TGTGCCAGCAGTTTATCCGGGCAGGGAGCCAATATAGGGAACGAGCAGTACTTC	CASSLSGQGANIGNEQYF
TRBV28	TRBD1	-	TRBJ1-4	TGTGCCAGCAGTTCTCTGGACAGGGAGGATGAAAAACTGTTTTTT	CASSSLDREDEKLFF
TRBV30	TRBD1	few	TRBJ1-1	TGTGCCTGGAGTGCAGGGACAGGGGATGAAGCTTTCTTT	CAWSAGTGDEAFF
TRBV7-6	-	-	TRBJ1-1	TGTGCCAGCAGCTTAGAGTGGGGGCTGGCTGAAGCTTTCTTT	CASSLEWGLAEAFF
TRBV9	TRBD1	medium-sized	TRBJ1-4	TGTGCCAGCAGCGCGACCGGGACAGGGAATGAAAAACTGTTTTTT	CASSATGTGNEKLFF
TRBV6-5	TRBD2	-	TRBJ2-5	TGTGCCAGCAAAGGACTAGCGGGGGCTCAAGAGACCCAGTACTTC	CASKGLAGAQETQYF
TRBV6-6	TRBD2	once	TRBJ2-3	TGTGCCAGCAGCTCCGGACTAGCGGGATCCACAGATACGCAGTATTTT	CASSSGLAGSTDTQYF
TRBV6-5	-	-	TRBJ1-3	TGTGCCAGCAGTGACAGCTTCTCTGGAAACACCATATATTTT	CASSDSFSGNTIYF